Listed below are T cell receptor beta chains from one sample, sequenced in a study of CD8 T cells in Susac syndrome. Each CDR3 protein gets one entry after TCRdb re-called the immunoSEQ multiplex PCR reads with MiXCR. The sample includes 150,000 to 200,000 distinct CDR3 sequences, under 95% of them seen just once. The sequencing sample was made of CD4+ T cells from PBMCs. The source of these receptors is a human donor with multiple sclerosis. Each CDR3 is given with its conserved first and last residue. The D gene is left open where the match is weak. Rows give clone size only sometimes, using once, few, many, or a class for an expanded clone.

cdr3_aa,cdr3_nt,clone_size,j_call,v_call,d_call
CATRRDTGTSFQYF,TGTGCCACCAGGAGAGATACCGGGACTAGTTTTCAGTACTTC,NA,TRBJ2-7,TRBV15,TRBD2
CASSSSGGAQETQYF,TGTGCCAGCAGCTCTAGCGGGGGGGCACAAGAGACCCAGTACTTC,NA,TRBJ2-5,TRBV5-6,TRBD2
CATSDVNTGELFF,TGTGCCACCAGTGATGTAAACACCGGGGAGCTGTTTTTT,NA,TRBJ2-2,TRBV24-1,NA
CSAPWTSGRRTDTQYF,TGCAGTGCTCCCTGGACTAGCGGGAGGCGCACAGATACGCAGTATTTT,NA,TRBJ2-3,TRBV20-1,TRBD2
CAIRQSDSGANVLTF,TGTGCCATCAGACAGAGCGACTCTGGGGCCAACGTCCTGACTTTC,NA,TRBJ2-6,TRBV10-3,NA
CASSSPSGIHSYEQYF,TGTGCCAGCAGTTCCCCGTCCGGGATCCACTCCTACGAGCAGTACTTC,NA,TRBJ2-7,TRBV28,NA
CASSQLWVNEQYF,TGTGCCAGCAGCCAATTGTGGGTTAACGAGCAGTACTTC,NA,TRBJ2-7,TRBV3-1,NA
CSASRTDTGELFF,TGCAGTGCTAGTAGAACTGACACCGGGGAGCTGTTTTTT,NA,TRBJ2-2,TRBV20-1,NA
CASSLESSRMETQYF,TGTGCCAGCAGCTTAGAATCCTCCCGGATGGAGACCCAGTACTTC,NA,TRBJ2-5,TRBV7-2,NA
CSAIPGTSFDEQYF,TGCAGTGCTATCCCCGGGACTAGCTTCGACGAGCAGTACTTC,NA,TRBJ2-7,TRBV20-1,TRBD2
CASSSPGTGHMNTEAFF,TGTGCCAGCAGCTCTCCGGGGACAGGGCACATGAACACTGAAGCTTTCTTT,NA,TRBJ1-1,TRBV7-9,TRBD1
CASSQAPGGFQETQYF,TGTGCCAGCAGCCAAGCCCCCGGGGGGTTCCAAGAGACCCAGTACTTC,NA,TRBJ2-5,TRBV3-1,TRBD2
CASSYLTGYTEAFF,TGTGCCAGCAGTTACTTGACAGGGTATACTGAAGCTTTCTTT,once,TRBJ1-1,TRBV6-5,TRBD1
CASRFTNTGELFF,TGTGCCAGCAGATTCACGAACACCGGGGAGCTGTTTTTT,NA,TRBJ2-2,TRBV28,NA
CSATRGGSINEQFF,TGCAGCGCCACGAGGGGGGGGTCAATCAATGAGCAGTTCTTC,NA,TRBJ2-1,TRBV29-1,NA
CAISEGIQGKSGANVLTF,TGTGCCATCAGTGAGGGGATACAGGGGAAGTCTGGGGCCAACGTCCTGACTTTC,NA,TRBJ2-6,TRBV10-3,TRBD1